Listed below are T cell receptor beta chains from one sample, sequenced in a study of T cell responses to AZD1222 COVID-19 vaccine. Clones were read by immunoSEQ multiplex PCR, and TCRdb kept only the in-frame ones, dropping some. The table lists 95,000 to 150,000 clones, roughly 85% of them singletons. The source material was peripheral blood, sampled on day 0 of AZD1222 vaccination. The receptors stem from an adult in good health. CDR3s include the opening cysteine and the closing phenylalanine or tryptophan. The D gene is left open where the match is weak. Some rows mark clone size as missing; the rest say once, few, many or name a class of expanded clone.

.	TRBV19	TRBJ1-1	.	CASLPRAETNTEAFF	TGTGCCAGTCTCCCGCGGGCTGAGACGAACACTGAAGCTTTCTTT
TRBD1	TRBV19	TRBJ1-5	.	CASIDRAGNQPQHF	TGTGCCAGTATAGACAGGGCTGGCAATCAGCCCCAGCATTTT
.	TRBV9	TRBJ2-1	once	CASSPRAQSYNEQFF	TGTGCCAGCAGTCCTCGCGCCCAGTCCTACAATGAGCAGTTCTTC
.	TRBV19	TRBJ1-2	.	CASSPMGRDYGYTF	TGTGCCAGTAGTCCCATGGGACGGGACTATGGCTACACCTTC
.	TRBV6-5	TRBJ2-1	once	CASSSGVEQFF	TGTGCCAGCAGTTCCGGCGTGGAGCAGTTCTTC
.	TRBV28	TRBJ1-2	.	CASSQGITGGYGYTF	TGTGCCAGCAGTCAAGGCATTACCGGAGGCTATGGCTACACCTTC
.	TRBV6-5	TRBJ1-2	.	CASREDPTNGYTF	TGTGCCAGCAGGGAGGACCCGACGAATGGCTACACCTTC
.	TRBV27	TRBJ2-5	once	CASSLSIGRWETQYF	TGTGCCAGCAGTTTATCGATCGGTCGATGGGAGACCCAGTACTTC
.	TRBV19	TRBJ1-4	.	CASSGIQSEKLFF	TGTGCCAGTAGTGGCATTCAGTCTGAAAAACTGTTTTTT
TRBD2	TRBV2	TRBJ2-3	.	CAIRDYLATDTQYF	TGTGCCATCCGGGACTATCTCGCCACAGATACGCAGTATTTT
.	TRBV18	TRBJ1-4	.	CASSPERINEKLFF	TGTGCCAGCTCACCGGAAAGGATTAATGAAAAACTGTTTTTT
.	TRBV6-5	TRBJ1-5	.	CASSRTYDSNQPQHF	TGTGCCAGCAGCCGGACGTATGATAGCAATCAGCCCCAGCATTTT
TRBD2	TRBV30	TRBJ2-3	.	CAWRTSGRDTQYF	TGTGCCTGGAGGACTAGCGGGAGAGATACGCAGTATTTT
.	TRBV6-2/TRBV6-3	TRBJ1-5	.	CASSYGGTDQPQHF	TGTGCCAGCAGTTACGGGGGGACTGATCAGCCCCAGCATTTT
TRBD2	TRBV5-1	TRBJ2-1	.	CASRPLAGGSNEQFF	TGCGCCAGCAGACCGCTAGCGGGAGGTAGCAATGAGCAGTTCTTC
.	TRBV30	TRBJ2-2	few	CAWSVNRGTGELFF	TGTGCCTGGAGTGTAAATCGGGGGACCGGGGAGCTGTTTTTT
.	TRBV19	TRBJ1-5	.	CASGDQGWGNQPQHF	TGTGCCAGTGGGGATCAGGGATGGGGCAATCAGCCCCAGCATTTT
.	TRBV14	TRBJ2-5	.	CASSQDDIGNGETQYF	TGTGCCAGCAGCCAAGATGACATCGGGAACGGAGAGACCCAGTACTTC
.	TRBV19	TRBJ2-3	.	CASSIIGDKDTDTQYF	TGTGCCAGTAGTATAATAGGGGATAAAGACACAGATACGCAGTATTTT